These T cell receptor beta chains were read from a single sample in a study of vaccination and CD4 T cells after COVID-19. No antigen has been assigned to these receptors. In TCRdb, the PCR reads were re-called with MiXCR into one record per CDR3 protein. The table lists approximately 22,000 distinct CDR3 sequences, 60% of them singletons. This material consisted of CD4+ T cells from blood, cultured in vitro, taken after SARS-CoV-2 vaccination. These receptors originate from a human donor who received a COVID-19 vaccine. Each CDR3 is given with its conserved first and last residue.

J,V,CDR3
TRBJ2-2,TRBV2,CASSPDAGELFF
TRBJ1-1,TRBV24-1,CATSDGGVRDEAFF
TRBJ2-7,TRBV2,CASKRERGPSYEQYF
TRBJ2-2,TRBV20-1,CSASSPQGTGELFF
TRBJ1-2,TRBV12-3/TRBV12-4,CASSLGGQGYGYTF
TRBJ1-1,TRBV12-3/TRBV12-4,CASRRASGKEAFF
TRBJ1-1,TRBV12-3/TRBV12-4,CASSPSEGINTEAFF
TRBJ1-1,TRBV20-1,CSARFGGRTEAFF
TRBJ2-5,TRBV20-1,CSAMGLDQETQYF
TRBJ1-5,TRBV2,CASSGWVDQPQHF
TRBJ1-1,TRBV27,CASSSQGGTEAFF
TRBJ1-5,TRBV20-1,CSARRDRGLPQHF
TRBJ1-1,TRBV10-3,CAISEMGTGGREAFF
TRBJ2-7,TRBV6-5,CASSYSQGATYEQYF
TRBJ2-3,TRBV11-2,CASSLRARDGLAATDTQYF
TRBJ2-7,TRBV3-1,CASSQVGGRSYEQYF
TRBJ2-7,TRBV2,CASSAGQGTEQYF
TRBJ2-5,TRBV11-2,CASSTGTSGGAQETQYF
TRBJ2-7,TRBV21-1,CASSKGVASGGYEQYF
TRBJ2-1,TRBV7-3,CASSLTQGSYNEQFF
TRBJ1-5,TRBV24-1,CATSDSGRRNQPQHF
TRBJ2-7,TRBV19,CASSITGLYEQYF
TRBJ1-5,TRBV2,CASARTEDQPQHF
TRBJ1-1,TRBV20-1,CSARDPRRTEEPEAFF
TRBJ1-2,TRBV24-1,CATSDHEYYGYTF
TRBJ1-1,TRBV18,CASSLSQGSTEAFF
TRBJ1-2,TRBV19,CASSVGPGPRYDHTF
TRBJ1-2,TRBV10-3,CAIRGALLSTNYGYTF
TRBJ1-6,TRBV18,CASSPGEDSPLHF
TRBJ2-1,TRBV19,CASNSGQVTYNEQFF
TRBJ1-5,TRBV20-1,CSAREGANGNQPQHF
TRBJ1-5,TRBV21-1,CASSKEQGGCNQPQHF
TRBJ1-6,TRBV6-1,CASTALSGSSYNSPLHF
TRBJ1-2,TRBV6-1,CASSRRDSVYGYTF
TRBJ2-7,TRBV21-1,CASSKDRGNEQYF
TRBJ1-2,TRBV19,CASSSGGDRIYGYTF
TRBJ2-7,TRBV5-4,CASSQRLSTVYEQYF
TRBJ1-6,TRBV20-1,CSATGRQNSPLHF
TRBJ2-5,TRBV6-1,CASRIQETQYF
TRBJ1-1,TRBV10-3,CAILDTTKPTEAFF
TRBJ2-3,TRBV7-9,CASSLLAGAGGTDTQYF
TRBJ1-2,TRBV7-9,CASSRAQAGVNYGYTF
TRBJ2-3,TRBV5-4,CASSFRGGQVDTQYF
TRBJ1-1,TRBV10-3,CAISEGQGLRGEAFF
TRBJ1-2,TRBV15,CATSTGTAYGYTF
TRBJ1-2,TRBV24-1,CATSEPGTGGKFYGYTF
TRBJ1-2,TRBV6-5,CASSSPTGSSYGYTF